The source of this TCR beta chain is a study of cytomegalovirus exposure and HLA in healthy donors. V dropped 4 bases and J dropped 5 bases, with 15 bases sitting between them. This CDR3 contains 14 residues. This table comes from immunoSEQ multiplex PCR, and its TCRdb copy is limited to in-frame clones, with some not included. Counted here are tens of thousands of clones, roughly 80% occurring once; the ten biggest clones make up around an eighth. In this sample, this clone turned up once. This TCR derives from a woman aged 18-29 years in good health and CMV-seropositive. Input material: PBMCs. V is TRBV23-1 and J is TRBJ2-7, with D possibly being TRBD1 (6 bases). TRBV23-1 is noted as an ORF with a role that remains uncertain. CDR3 nucleotide sequence: TGCGCCAGCAGTCCATCGCACAGGGACCACGAGCAGTACTTC. Translation gives CASSPSHRDHEQYF.